This T cell receptor (beta chain) stems from a study of shared clonotypes between healthy human individuals. Findings and caveats of the study: Between a few donors, naive CD4 clonotypes were shared at a level of around 4.8%.

On this clone itself: Its antigen is still unknown.

Libraries were prepared by immunoSEQ multiplex PCR; TCRdb keeps only in-frame clonotypes and omits some of them. The sample consists of a few million clones, 90% to 96% of them appearing once. The CDR3 runs 17 residues. The V and J ends lost 6 bases and 0 bases, in that order; junction bases with no gene match: 13. Looked up from germline, CDR1 is SGHRS and CDR2 is YFSETQ. The sequence derives from a man aged 18 to 29 in good health. The specimen sequenced was naive CD4+ T cells sorted from blood. Subset of the sample: CD45RA+ positively selected. This rearrangement joins TRBV5-1 to TRBJ2-3; TRBD2 aligns across 7 bases. The DNA of the CDR3 is TGCGCCAGCAACCTCGTCCCGCTAGCGGTTAGCACAGATACGCAGTATTTT. It is translated as CASNLVPLAVSTDTQYF. Looking up the rest from reference TRBV5-1 and TRBJ2-3 gives the full variable domain: KAGVTQTPRYLIKTRGQQVTLSCSPISGHRSVSWYQQTPGQGLQFLFEYFSETQRNKGNFPGRFSGRQFSNSRSEMNVSTLELGDSALYLCASNLVPLAVSTDTQYFGPGTRLTVL.